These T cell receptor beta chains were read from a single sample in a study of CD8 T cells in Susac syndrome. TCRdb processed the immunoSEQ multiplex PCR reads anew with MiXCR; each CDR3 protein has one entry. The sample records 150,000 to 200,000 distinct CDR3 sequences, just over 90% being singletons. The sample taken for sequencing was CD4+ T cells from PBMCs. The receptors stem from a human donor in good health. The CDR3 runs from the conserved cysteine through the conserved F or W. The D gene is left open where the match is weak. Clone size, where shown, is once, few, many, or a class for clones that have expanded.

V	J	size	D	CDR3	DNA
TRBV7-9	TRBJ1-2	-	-	CASRLTTGYGYTF	TGTGCCAGCAGACTCACGACGGGATATGGCTACACCTTC
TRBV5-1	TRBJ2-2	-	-	CASSLEGRGTGELFF	TGCGCCAGCAGCTTGGAGGGGAGAGGCACCGGGGAGCTGTTTTTT
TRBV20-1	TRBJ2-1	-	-	CSASSGNNEQFF	TGCAGTGCTAGTTCCGGGAACAATGAGCAGTTCTTC
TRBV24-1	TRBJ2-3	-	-	CATSGVQGSADTQYF	TGTGCCACCAGTGGTGTCCAGGGATCCGCAGATACGCAGTATTTT
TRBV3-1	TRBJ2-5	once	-	CASSQDEARQETQYF	TGTGCCAGCAGCCAAGATGAGGCGCGACAAGAGACCCAGTACTTC
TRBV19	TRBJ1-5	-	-	CASSWTIQPQHF	TGTGCCAGTAGTTGGACGATTCAGCCCCAGCATTTT
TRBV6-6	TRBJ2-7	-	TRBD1	CASSPWTGSYEQYF	TGTGCCAGCAGTCCGTGGACAGGTTCCTACGAGCAGTACTTC
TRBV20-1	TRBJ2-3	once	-	CSARDPRGAHSSTQYF	TGCAGTGCTAGAGATCCTCGAGGGGCTCATTCTAGTACGCAGTATTTT
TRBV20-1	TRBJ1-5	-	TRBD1	CSAGGTDSNQPQHF	TGCAGTGCTGGCGGGACAGATAGCAATCAGCCCCAGCATTTT
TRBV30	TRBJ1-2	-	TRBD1	CAWRAGGRGGYTF	TGTGCCTGGAGGGCAGGGGGCAGGGGTGGCTACACCTTC
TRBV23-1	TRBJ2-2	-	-	CASSQSEERTGELFF	TGCGCCAGCAGTCAATCGGAAGAACGCACCGGGGAGCTGTTTTTT
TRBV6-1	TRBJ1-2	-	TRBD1	CASVRQGGYGYTF	TGTGCCAGCGTCCGACAGGGCGGCTATGGCTACACCTTC
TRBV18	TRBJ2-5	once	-	CASSPSDRHQETQYF	TGTGCCAGCTCACCATCGGACAGACACCAAGAGACCCAGTACTTC
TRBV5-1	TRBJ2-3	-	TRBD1	CASSLVLRGRSTDTQYF	TGCGCCAGCAGCTTGGTATTGAGGGGGCGAAGCACAGATACGCAGTATTTT
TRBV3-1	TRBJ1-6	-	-	CASSVGPRNSPLHF	TGTGCCAGCAGCGTGGGCCCCCGGAATTCACCCCTCCACTTT
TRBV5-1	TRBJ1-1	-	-	CASSLGSFATEAFF	TGCGCCAGCAGCTTGGGGAGCTTCGCCACTGAAGCTTTCTTT
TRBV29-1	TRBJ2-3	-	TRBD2	CSYNQAGLAGGGDTQYF	TGCAGCTATAACCAGGCGGGACTAGCGGGGGGCGGGGATACGCAGTATTTT
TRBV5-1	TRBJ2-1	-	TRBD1	CASSLGVGGLSYNEQFF	TGCGCCAGCAGCTTGGGGGTAGGGGGCCTCTCCTACAATGAGCAGTTCTTC
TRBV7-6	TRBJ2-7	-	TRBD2	CASSLRSSGSSYEQYF	TGTGCCAGCAGCTTAAGGTCGAGCGGGAGCTCCTACGAGCAGTACTTC
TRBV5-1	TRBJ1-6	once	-	CASAQEFDNSPLHF	TGCGCCAGCGCACAGGAGTTCGATAATTCACCCCTCCACTTT
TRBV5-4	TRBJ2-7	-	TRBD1	CASSVTGTSYEQYF	TGTGCCAGCAGCGTGACAGGGACCTCCTACGAGCAGTACTTC
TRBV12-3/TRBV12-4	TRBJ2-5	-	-	CASSPLGQETQYF	TGTGCCAGCAGCCCTCTCGGGCAAGAGACCCAGTACTTC
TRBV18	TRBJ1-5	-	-	CASSLGEDQPQHF	TGTGCCAGCTCACTGGGGGAAGATCAGCCCCAGCATTTT
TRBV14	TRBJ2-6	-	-	CASSQVSGAGANVLTF	TGTGCCAGCAGCCAAGTATCAGGGGCTGGGGCCAACGTCCTGACTTTC
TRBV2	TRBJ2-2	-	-	CASSGERTGELFF	TGTGCCAGCAGTGGTGAGCGGACCGGGGAGCTGTTTTTT